The text below deals with one TCR beta chain. These data come from a study of cytomegalovirus exposure and HLA in healthy donors. The PCR was carried out with 60 Vbeta primers and 13 Jbeta primers. The data were produced by immunoSEQ multiplex PCR, yet TCRdb's version contains in-frame clones alone and is incomplete. Among more than 150,000 clones listed, about 80% were seen once. This CDR3 region has 13 residues. The V gene's germline CDR1 is MNHNY and CDR2 SVGAGI (reference sequence). V trimming: 6 bases; J trimming: 5 bases; junction bases outside the gene matches: 6. This TCR derives from a woman in her 50s in good health and CMV-seropositive. Material: PBMCs. The chain links TRBV6-6 to TRBJ2-5; 7 bases fit TRBD2. CDR3 nucleotides: TGTGCCAGCAGCCCCGGGAGGTCCGAGACCCAGTACTTC. Protein sequence: CASSPGRSETQYF.